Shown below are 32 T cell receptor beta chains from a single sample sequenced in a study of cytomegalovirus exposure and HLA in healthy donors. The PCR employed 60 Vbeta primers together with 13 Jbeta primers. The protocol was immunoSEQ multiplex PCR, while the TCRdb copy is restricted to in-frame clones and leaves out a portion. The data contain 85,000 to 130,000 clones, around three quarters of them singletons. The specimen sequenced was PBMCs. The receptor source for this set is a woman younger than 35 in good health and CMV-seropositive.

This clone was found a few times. The CDR3 loop is CASSPRTGANQPQHF. Here the CDR3 DNA reads TGTGCCAGCAGTCCCCGGACAGGGGCCAATCAGCCCCAGCATTTT. The chain combines TRBV28 with TRBJ1-5; 9 bases line up with TRBD1. With V trimmed by 5 bases and J by 3 bases, 5 bases remained unmatched. Germline V lookup: CDR1 MDHEN, CDR2 SYDVKM. The CDR3 covers 15 residues.

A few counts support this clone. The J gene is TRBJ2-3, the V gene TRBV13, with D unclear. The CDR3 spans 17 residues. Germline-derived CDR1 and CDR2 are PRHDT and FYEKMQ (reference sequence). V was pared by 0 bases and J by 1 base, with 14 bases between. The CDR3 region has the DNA TGTGCCAGCAGCTTAGGTCTCACAGAGCTACGCACAGATACGCAGTATTTT. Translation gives CASSLGLTELRTDTQYF.

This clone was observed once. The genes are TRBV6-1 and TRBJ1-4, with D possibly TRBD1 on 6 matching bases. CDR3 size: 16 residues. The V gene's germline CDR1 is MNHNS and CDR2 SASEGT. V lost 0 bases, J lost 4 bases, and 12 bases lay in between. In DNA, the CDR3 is TGTGCCAGCAGTGAAGCGCGGGGGCAGGGTAATGAAAAACTGTTTTTT. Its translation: CASSEARGQGNEKLFF.

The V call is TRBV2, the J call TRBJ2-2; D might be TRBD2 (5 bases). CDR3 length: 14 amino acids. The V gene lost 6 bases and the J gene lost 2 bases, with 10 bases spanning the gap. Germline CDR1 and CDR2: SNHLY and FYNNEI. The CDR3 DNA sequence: TGTGCCAGCAGGCTTGGAGGCAACACCGGGGAGCTGTTTTTT. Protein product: CASRLGGNTGELFF. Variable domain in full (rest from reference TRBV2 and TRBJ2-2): EPEVTQTPSHQVTQMGQEVILRCVPISNHLYFYWYRQILGQKVEFLVSFYNNEISEKSEIFDDQFSVERPDGSNFTLKIRSTKLEDSAMYFCASRLGGNTGELFFGEGSRLTVL.

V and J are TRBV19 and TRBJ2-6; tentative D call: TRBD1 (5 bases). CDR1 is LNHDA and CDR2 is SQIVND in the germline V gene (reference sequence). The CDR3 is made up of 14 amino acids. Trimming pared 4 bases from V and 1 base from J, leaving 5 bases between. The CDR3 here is CASSKGSGANVLTF. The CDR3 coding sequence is TGTGCCAGTAGTAAGGGGTCTGGGGCCAACGTCCTGACTTTC.

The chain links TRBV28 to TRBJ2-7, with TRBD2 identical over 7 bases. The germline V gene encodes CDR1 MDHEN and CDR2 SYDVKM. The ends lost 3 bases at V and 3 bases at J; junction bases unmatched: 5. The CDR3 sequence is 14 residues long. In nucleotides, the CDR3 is TGTGCCAGCAGTTTGGGACTACTAGTCTACGAGCAGTACTTC. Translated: CASSLGLLVYEQYF. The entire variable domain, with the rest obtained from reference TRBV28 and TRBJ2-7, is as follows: DVKVTQSSRYLVKRTGEKVFLECVQDMDHENMFWYRQDPGLGLRLIYFSYDVKMKEKGDIPEGYSVSREKKERFSLILESASTNQTSMYLCASSLGLLVYEQYFGPGTRLTVT.

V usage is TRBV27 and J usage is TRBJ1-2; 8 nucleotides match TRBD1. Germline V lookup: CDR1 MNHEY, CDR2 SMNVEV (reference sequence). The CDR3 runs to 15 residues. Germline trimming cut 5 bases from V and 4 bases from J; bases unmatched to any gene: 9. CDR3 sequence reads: CASSPRQGYGYGYTF. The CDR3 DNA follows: TGTGCCAGCAGTCCCCGACAGGGGTACGGCTATGGCTACACCTTC.

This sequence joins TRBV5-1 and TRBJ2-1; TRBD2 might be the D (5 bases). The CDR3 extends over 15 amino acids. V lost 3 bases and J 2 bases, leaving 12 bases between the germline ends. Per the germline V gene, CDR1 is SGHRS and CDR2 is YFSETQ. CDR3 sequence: CASSSAEPAYNEQFF. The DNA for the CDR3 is TGCGCCAGCAGCTCAGCGGAGCCCGCCTACAATGAGCAGTTCTTC.

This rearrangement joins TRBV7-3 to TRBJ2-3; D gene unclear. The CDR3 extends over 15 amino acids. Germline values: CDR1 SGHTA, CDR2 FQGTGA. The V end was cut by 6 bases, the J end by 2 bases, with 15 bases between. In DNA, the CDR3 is TGTGCCAGCAGTCTCGAAAGATTAGACACAGATACGCAGTATTTT. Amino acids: CASSLERLDTDTQYF.

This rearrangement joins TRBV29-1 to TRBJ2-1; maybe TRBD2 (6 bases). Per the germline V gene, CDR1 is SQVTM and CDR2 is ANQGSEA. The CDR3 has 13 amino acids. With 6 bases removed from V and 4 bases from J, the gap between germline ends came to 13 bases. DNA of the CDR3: TGCAGCGTGCGCTGGGACTCATACAATGAGCAGTTCTTC. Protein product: CSVRWDSYNEQFF.

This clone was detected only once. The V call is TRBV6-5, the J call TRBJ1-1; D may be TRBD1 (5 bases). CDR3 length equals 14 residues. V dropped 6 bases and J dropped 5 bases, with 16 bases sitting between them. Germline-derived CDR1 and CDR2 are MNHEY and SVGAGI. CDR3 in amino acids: CASSPGGGGTEAFF. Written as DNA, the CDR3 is TGTGCCAGCAGCCCCGGGGGGGGAGGTACTGAAGCTTTCTTT.

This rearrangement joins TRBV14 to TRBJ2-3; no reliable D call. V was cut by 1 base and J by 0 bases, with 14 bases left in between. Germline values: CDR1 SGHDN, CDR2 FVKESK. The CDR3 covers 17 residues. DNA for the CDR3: TGTGCCAGCAGCCAAGGAGGAACCAACCCTAGCACAGATACGCAGTATTTT. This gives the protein CASSQGGTNPSTDTQYF.

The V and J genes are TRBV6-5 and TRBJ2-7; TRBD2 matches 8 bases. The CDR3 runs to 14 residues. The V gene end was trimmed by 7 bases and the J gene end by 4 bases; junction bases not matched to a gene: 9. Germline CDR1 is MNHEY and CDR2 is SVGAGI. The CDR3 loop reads CASKGAAGAYEQYF. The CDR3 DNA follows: TGTGCCAGCAAAGGCGCAGCGGGAGCTTACGAGCAGTACTTC.

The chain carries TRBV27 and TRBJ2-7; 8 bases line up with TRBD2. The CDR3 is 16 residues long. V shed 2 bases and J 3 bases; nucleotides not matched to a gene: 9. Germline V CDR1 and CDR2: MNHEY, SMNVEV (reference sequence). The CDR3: CASSLITGTSVYEQYF. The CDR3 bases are TGTGCCAGCAGTTTAATTACCGGGACTAGTGTCTACGAGCAGTACTTC.

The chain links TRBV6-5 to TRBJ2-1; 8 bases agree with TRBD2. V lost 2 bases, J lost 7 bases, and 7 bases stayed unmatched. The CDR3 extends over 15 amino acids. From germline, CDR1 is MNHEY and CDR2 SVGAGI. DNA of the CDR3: TGTGCCAGCAGTTACGGGACTAGAGGAGGGAATGAGCAGTTCTTC. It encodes CASSYGTRGGNEQFF.

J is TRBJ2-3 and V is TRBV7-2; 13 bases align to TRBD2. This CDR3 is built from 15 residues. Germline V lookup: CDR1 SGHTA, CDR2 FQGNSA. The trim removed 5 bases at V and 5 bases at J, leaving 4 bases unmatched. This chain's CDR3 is CASSTGLAGKDTQYF. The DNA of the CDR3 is TGTGCCAGCAGCACGGGACTAGCGGGAAAAGATACGCAGTATTTT. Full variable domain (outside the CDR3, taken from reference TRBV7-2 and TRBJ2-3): GAGVSQSPSNKVTEKGKDVELRCDPISGHTALYWYRQSLGQGLEFLIYFQGNSAPDKSGLPSDRFSAERTGGSVSTLTIQRTQQEDSAVYLCASSTGLAGKDTQYFGPGTRLTVL.

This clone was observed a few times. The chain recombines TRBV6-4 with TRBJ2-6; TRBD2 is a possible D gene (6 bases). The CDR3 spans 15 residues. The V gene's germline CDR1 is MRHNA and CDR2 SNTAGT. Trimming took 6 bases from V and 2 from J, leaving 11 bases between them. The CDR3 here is CASSRGEAGANVLTF. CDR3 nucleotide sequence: TGTGCCAGCAGCAGAGGGGAGGCTGGGGCCAACGTCCTGACTTTC.

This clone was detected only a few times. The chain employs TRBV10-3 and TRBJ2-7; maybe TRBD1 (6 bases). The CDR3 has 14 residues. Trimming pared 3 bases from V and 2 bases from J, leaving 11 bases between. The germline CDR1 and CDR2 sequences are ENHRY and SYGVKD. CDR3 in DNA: TGTGCCATCAGTGATACGACAGGAGCCTACGAGCAGTACTTC. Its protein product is CAISDTTGAYEQYF.

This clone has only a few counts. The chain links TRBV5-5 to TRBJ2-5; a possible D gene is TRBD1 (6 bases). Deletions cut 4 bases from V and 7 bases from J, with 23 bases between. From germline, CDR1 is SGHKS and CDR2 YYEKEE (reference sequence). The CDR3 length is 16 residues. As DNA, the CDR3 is TGTGCCAGCAGCCCTACAGGGTCCCATTCGAGAGGGACCCAGTACTTC. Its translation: CASSPTGSHSRGTQYF.

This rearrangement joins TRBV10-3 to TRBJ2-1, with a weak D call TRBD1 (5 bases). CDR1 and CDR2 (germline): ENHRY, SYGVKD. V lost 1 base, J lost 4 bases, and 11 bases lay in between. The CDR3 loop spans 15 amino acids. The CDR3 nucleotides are TGTGCCATCAGTGAGTTAGTAGGGGAATACAATGAGCAGTTCTTC. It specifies CAISELVGEYNEQFF.

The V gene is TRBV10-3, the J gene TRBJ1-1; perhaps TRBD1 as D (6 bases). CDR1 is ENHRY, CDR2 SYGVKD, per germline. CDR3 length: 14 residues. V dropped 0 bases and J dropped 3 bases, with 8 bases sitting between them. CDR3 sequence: CAISESTGHTEAFF. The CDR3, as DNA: TGTGCCATCAGTGAGTCGACAGGACACACTGAAGCTTTCTTT.

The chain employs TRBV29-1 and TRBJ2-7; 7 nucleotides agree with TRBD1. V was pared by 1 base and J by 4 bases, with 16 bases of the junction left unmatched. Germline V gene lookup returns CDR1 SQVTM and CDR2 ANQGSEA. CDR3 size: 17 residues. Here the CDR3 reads CSVEGKSSGQNNYEQYF. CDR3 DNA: TGCAGCGTTGAAGGCAAAAGCTCGGGACAGAACAATTACGAGCAGTACTTC.

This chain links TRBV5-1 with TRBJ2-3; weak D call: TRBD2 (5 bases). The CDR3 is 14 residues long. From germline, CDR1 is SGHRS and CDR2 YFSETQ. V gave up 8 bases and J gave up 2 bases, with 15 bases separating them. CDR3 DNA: TGCGCCAGTAGTCGCGGTAGCGCCACAGATACGCAGTATTTT. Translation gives CASSRGSATDTQYF.

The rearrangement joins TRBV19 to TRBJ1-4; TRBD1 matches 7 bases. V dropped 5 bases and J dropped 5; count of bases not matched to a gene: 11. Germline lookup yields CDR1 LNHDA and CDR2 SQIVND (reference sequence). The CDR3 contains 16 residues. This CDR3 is CASSSPLGTENEKLFF. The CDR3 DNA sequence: TGTGCCAGTAGTTCCCCTCTCGGGACAGAGAATGAAAAACTGTTTTTT. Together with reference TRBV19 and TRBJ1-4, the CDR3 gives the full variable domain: DGGITQSPKYLFRKEGQNVTLSCEQNLNHDAMYWYRQDPGQGLRLIYYSQIVNDFQKGDIAEGYSVSREKKESFPLTVTSAQKNPTAFYLCASSSPLGTENEKLFFGSGTQLSVL.

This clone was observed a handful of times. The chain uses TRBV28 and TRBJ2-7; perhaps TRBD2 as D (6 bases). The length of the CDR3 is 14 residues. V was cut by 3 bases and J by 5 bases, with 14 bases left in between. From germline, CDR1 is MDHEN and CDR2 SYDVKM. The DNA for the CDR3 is TGTGCCAGCAGTTTTATCCCCGGGAGCAACGAGCAGTACTTC. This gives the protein CASSFIPGSNEQYF. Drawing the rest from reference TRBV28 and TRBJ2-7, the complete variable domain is DVKVTQSSRYLVKRTGEKVFLECVQDMDHENMFWYRQDPGLGLRLIYFSYDVKMKEKGDIPEGYSVSREKKERFSLILESASTNQTSMYLCASSFIPGSNEQYFGPGTRLTVT.

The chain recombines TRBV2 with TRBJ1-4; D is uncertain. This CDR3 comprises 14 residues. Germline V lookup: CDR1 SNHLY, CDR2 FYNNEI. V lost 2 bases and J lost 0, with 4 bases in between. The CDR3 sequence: CASSERATNEKLFF. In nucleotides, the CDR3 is TGTGCCAGCAGTGAACGGGCAACTAATGAAAAACTGTTTTTT.

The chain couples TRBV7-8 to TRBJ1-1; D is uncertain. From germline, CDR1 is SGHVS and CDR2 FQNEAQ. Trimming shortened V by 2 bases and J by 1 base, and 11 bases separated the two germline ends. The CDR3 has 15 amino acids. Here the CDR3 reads CASSLLGFTNTEAFF. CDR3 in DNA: TGTGCCAGCAGCTTACTGGGCTTCACGAACACTGAAGCTTTCTTT.

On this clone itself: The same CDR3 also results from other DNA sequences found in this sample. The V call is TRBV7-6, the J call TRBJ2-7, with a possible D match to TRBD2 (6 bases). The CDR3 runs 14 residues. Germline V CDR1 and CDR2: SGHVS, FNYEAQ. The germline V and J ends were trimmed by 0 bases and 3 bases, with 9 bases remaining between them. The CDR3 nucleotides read TGTGCCAGCAGCTTAGCGGGAGGAAGCTACGAGCAGTACTTC. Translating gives CASSLAGGSYEQYF.

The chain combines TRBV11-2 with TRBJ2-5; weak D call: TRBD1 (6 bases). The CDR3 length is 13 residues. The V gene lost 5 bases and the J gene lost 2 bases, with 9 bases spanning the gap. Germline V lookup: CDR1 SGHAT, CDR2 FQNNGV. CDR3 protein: CASSVGQQETQYF. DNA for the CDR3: TGTGCCAGCAGCGTAGGACAGCAAGAGACCCAGTACTTC.

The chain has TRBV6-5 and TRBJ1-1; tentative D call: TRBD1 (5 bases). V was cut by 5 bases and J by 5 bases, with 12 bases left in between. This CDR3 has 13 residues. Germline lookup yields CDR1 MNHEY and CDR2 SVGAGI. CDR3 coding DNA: TGTGCCAGCAGTCCAATAACAGGAACTGAAGCTTTCTTT. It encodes CASSPITGTEAFF.

CDR3 sequence: CASSLYPPTGASRVAFF. Written as DNA, the CDR3 is TGTGCCAGCAGCTTATACCCCCCCACTGGGGCATCTCGGGTGGCTTTCTTT. The V and J genes are TRBV13 and TRBJ1-1, with D perhaps TRBD1 (5 bases). The CDR3 sequence is 17 residues long. Germline V gene lookup returns CDR1 PRHDT and CDR2 FYEKMQ (reference sequence). Trimming removed 2 bases at V and 11 bases at J, with 27 bases between.

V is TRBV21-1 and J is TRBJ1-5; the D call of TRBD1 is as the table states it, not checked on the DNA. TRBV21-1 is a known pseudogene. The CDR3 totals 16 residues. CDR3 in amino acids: CASRYRAQGGNQPQHF. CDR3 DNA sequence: TGTGCCAGCAGATACCGGGCCCAGGGGGGCAATCAGCCCCAGCATTTT.